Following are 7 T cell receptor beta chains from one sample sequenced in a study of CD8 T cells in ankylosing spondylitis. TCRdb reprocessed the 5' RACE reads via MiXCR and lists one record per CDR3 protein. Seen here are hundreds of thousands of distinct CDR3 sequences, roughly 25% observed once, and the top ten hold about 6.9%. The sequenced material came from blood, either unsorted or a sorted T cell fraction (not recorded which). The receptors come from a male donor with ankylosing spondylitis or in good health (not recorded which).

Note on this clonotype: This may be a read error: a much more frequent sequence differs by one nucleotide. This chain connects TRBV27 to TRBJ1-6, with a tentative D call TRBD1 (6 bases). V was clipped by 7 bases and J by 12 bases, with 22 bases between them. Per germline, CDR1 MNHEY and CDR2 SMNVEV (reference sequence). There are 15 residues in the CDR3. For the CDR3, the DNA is TGTGCCAGCAAATGGGACACCAGGCGGGATTTACCCCTCCACTTT. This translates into CASKWDTRRDLPLHF.

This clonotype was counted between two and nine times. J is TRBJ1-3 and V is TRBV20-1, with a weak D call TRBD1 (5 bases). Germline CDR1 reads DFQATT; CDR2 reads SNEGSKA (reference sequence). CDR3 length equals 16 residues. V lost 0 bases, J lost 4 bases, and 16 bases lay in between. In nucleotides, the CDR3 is TGCAGTGCTAGAGACCCCAGGGAGGAGCGGGGAAACACCATATATTTT. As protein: CSARDPREERGNTIYF.

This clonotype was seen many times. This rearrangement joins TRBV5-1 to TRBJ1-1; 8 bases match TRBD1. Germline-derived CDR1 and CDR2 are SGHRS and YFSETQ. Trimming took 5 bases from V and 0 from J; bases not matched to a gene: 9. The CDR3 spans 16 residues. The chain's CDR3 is CASSNRAGGMNTEAFF. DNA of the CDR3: TGCGCCAGCAGTAACAGGGCAGGGGGCATGAACACTGAAGCTTTCTTT.

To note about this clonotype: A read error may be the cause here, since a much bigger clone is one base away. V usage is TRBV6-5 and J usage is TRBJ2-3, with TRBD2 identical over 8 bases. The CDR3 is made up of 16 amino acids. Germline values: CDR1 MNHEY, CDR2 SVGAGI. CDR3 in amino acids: CASGYSALAGEDTQYF. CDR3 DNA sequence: TGTGCCAGCGGTTACTCAGCTCTAGCGGGTGAAGATACGCAGTATTTT.

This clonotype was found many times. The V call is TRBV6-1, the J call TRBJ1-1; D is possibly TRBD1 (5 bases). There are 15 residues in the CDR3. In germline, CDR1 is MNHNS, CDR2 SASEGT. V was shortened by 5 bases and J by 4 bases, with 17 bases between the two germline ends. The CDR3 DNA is TGTGCCAGCAGTCCACCGTCAGGGTTGAGCACTGAAGCTTTCTTT. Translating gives CASSPPSGLSTEAFF.

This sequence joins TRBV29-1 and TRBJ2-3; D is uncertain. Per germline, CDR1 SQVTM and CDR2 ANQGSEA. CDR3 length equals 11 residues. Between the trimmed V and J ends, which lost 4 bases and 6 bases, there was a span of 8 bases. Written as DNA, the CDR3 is TGCAGCGTTGCCCTTTGGGATACGCAGTATTTT. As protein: CSVALWDTQYF.

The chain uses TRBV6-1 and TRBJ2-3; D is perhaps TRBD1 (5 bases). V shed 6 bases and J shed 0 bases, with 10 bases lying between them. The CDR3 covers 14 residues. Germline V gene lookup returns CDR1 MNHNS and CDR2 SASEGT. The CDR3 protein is CASRQDLSTDTQYF. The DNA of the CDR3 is TGTGCCAGCAGACAGGACCTGAGCACAGATACGCAGTATTTT.